This T cell receptor (beta chain) originates from a study of neurological immune-mediated disorders. TCRdb re-derived calls from the 5' RACE reads in MiXCR, one entry per CDR3 protein. The profile shows around 55,000 distinct CDR3 sequences, 3.5% to 4% of them singletons. This clonotype was observed many times. Its antigen is not known. A junction boundary mismatches the germline segment, possibly from a read error. CDR1 PRHDT and CDR2 FYEKMQ come from the germline V gene (reference sequence). There are 12 residues in the CDR3. The cells used in sorted libraries, CD4+ or CD8+ T cells, numbered about a million. Study findings and constraints: Phylogenetically, 18 of 34 multiple sclerosis patients' repertoires fell into one related-CDR3 cluster, a possible signature. The expanded clones of different subjects shared no CDR3 amino acid sequences (suggesting private repertoires in all groups).

The sequencing input was CD4+ T cells from blood. The genes are TRBV13 and TRBJ1-5; no firm D call. The TCR comes from a woman in her thirties or forties with multiple sclerosis. Here the CDR3 DNA reads TGTACCAGCAGTCTGGGGAAACAGCCCCAGCATTTT. Its translation is CTSSLGKQPQHF.